This passage covers 14 T cell receptor beta chains from one sample sequenced in a study of patients and donors after allogeneic stem cell transplantation. TCRdb used MiXCR to reprocess the RT-PCR reads, holding one entry per CDR3 protein. The profile shows 800,000 to 1,000,000 distinct CDR3 sequences, about a sixth of them singletons. Sample: blood, either unsorted or a sorted T cell fraction (not recorded which). Receptor source: a human donor who was either an allogeneic HSCT recipient or a stem cell or donor lymphocyte infusion donor (not recorded which). It is not recorded whose cells these are; they may come from a transplant donor.

This clonotype was observed many times. The chain links TRBV10-3 to TRBJ2-7; D is unresolved. Trimming shortened V by 3 bases and J by 0 bases, and 12 bases separated the two germline ends. Germline V gene data show CDR1 as ENHRY and CDR2 as SYGVKD. This CDR3 spans 15 amino acids. The CDR3 protein is CAISDGSLSSYEQYF. The CDR3 DNA reads as TGTGCCATCAGTGATGGCAGCTTAAGCTCCTACGAGCAGTACTTC.

This clonotype was found a few times. Its ends do not fully match the called genes, so a read error is possible. The chain recombines TRBV3-1 with TRBJ2-3, with TRBD1 identical over 11 bases. The germline gives CDR1 LGHDT, CDR2 YNNKEL (reference sequence). The CDR3 length is 13 residues. In DNA form, the CDR3 reads TGTGCCAGCAGCCAAGTAGCCGGACAGGGGGCCAATTTT. It translates to CASSQVAGQGANF.

The table lists this clonotype with a few counts. V is TRBV20-1 and J is TRBJ2-2; TRBD2 agrees at 12 bases. Germline V gene lookup returns CDR1 DFQATT and CDR2 SNEGSKA (reference sequence). This CDR3 region has 18 residues. Germline trimming cut 0 bases from V and 3 bases from J; bases unmatched to any gene: 8. The CDR3 DNA reads TGCAGTGCTAGAGATGCCGCTAGCGGGGGGGCGTACACCGGGGAGCTGTTTTTT. Its protein is CSARDAASGGAYTGELFF.

The chain is built from TRBV5-1 and TRBJ1-1; perhaps TRBD1 as D (5 bases). The germline CDR1 and CDR2 sequences are SGHRS and YFSETQ. The CDR3 sequence is 14 residues long. V was shortened by 0 bases and J by 5 bases, with 11 bases between the two germline ends. The CDR3 region is CASSLAGGWTEAFF. CDR3 DNA sequence: TGCGCCAGCAGCTTGGCGGGGGGGTGGACTGAAGCTTTCTTT. Looking up the rest from reference TRBV5-1 and TRBJ1-1 gives the full variable domain: KAGVTQTPRYLIKTRGQQVTLSCSPISGHRSVSWYQQTPGQGLQFLFEYFSETQRNKGNFPGRFSGRQFSNSRSEMNVSTLELGDSALYLCASSLAGGWTEAFFGQGTRLTVV.

The chain links TRBV18 to TRBJ2-3, with 8 bases aligning to TRBD2. After removal of 1 base from V and 5 bases from J, the junction contained 5 bases not matched to a gene. Germline V gene sequence: CDR1 KGHSH, CDR2 LQKENI. This CDR3 region has 15 residues. The CDR3 here is CASSPRRGAEDTQYF. As DNA, the CDR3 is TGTGCCAGCTCACCACGGCGGGGGGCCGAAGATACGCAGTATTTT.

This clonotype was seen a handful of times. The gene calls are TRBV2 and TRBJ1-1, with D unclear. The CDR3 has 10 amino acids. CDR1 and CDR2 (germline): SNHLY, FYNNEI. V was cut by 3 bases and J by 6 bases, with 2 bases left in between. The CDR3 DNA reads as TGTGCCAGCAGTGAGTCTGAAGCTTTCTTT. It specifies CASSESEAFF.

This clonotype appeared a few times. J is TRBJ2-3 and V is TRBV20-1, with D tentatively TRBD1 (6 bases). V was trimmed by 4 bases and J by 3 bases, leaving 14 bases between them. Germline V gene sequence: CDR1 DFQATT, CDR2 SNEGSKA (reference sequence). CDR3 length: 14 amino acids. CDR3 nucleotides: TGCAGTGCTACTTCCAGGGGCAAGACAGATACGCAGTATTTT. Its translation is CSATSRGKTDTQYF.

The rearrangement links TRBV27 to TRBJ2-7; D possibly corresponds to TRBD1 (6 bases). V lost 7 bases, J lost 2 bases, and 9 bases lay in between. The CDR3 consists of 12 residues. Germline V CDR1 and CDR2: MNHEY, SMNVEV (reference sequence). The CDR3 is CASTDRTYEQYF. For the CDR3, the DNA is TGTGCCAGCACTGACAGGACCTACGAGCAGTACTTC.

This chain uses TRBV7-8 with TRBJ2-2, with D possibly matching TRBD1 (6 bases). This CDR3 spans 15 amino acids. Germline values: CDR1 SGHVS, CDR2 FQNEAQ. Deletions cut 7 bases from V and 3 bases from J, with 15 bases between. The CDR3 loop is CASTPVGADTGELFF. The CDR3 DNA is TGTGCCAGCACCCCTGTGGGGGCCGACACCGGGGAGCTGTTTTTT.

There are a few counts of this clonotype. The gene calls are TRBV5-4 and TRBJ2-3, with TRBD1 matching 7 bases. Germline CDR1 is SGHNT and CDR2 is YYREEE (reference sequence). The CDR3 has 13 residues. The trim removed 5 bases at V and 4 bases at J, leaving 4 bases unmatched. Here the CDR3 reads CASSITGADTQYF. The DNA of the CDR3 is TGTGCCAGCAGTATAACAGGGGCAGATACGCAGTATTTT.

This clonotype was counted only a few times. The V call is TRBV18, the J call TRBJ2-7; D gene uncertain. The V and J ends lost 0 bases and 2 bases respectively, with 8 bases between them. This CDR3 has 14 residues. Germline V gene lookup returns CDR1 KGHSH and CDR2 LQKENI. The CDR3 sequence is CASSPPNPAYEQYF. The CDR3 coding sequence is TGTGCCAGCTCACCACCGAACCCTGCCTACGAGCAGTACTTC.

The rearrangement joins TRBV18 to TRBJ1-2; D not certain. Germline V gene sequence: CDR1 KGHSH, CDR2 LQKENI. Trimming removed 2 bases from V and 3 bases from J, with 16 bases in between. The CDR3 sequence is 16 residues long. The CDR3 DNA reads TGTGCCAGCTCACCAAACTCCCAGCCCACAGACTATGGCTACACCTTC. It codes for CASSPNSQPTDYGYTF.

This clonotype was seen a few times. The chain links TRBV7-9 to TRBJ1-3, with TRBD1 matching 9 bases. V dropped 5 bases and J dropped 3; count of bases not matched to a gene: 5. The CDR3 has 15 amino acids. Germline lookup yields CDR1 SEHNR and CDR2 FQNEAQ (reference sequence). The CDR3 reads CASSVGQGFGNTIYF. In DNA, the CDR3 is TGTGCCAGCAGCGTGGGACAGGGCTTTGGAAACACCATATATTTT.

This clonotype appeared a few times. The chain's CDR3 is CASSGVTEQFF. CDR3 coding DNA: TGTGCCAGCAGTGGGGTTACTGAGCAGTTCTTC. The V call is TRBV2, the J call TRBJ2-1; no clear D gene. Germline loops: CDR1 SNHLY, CDR2 FYNNEI. This CDR3 has 11 residues. V lost 4 bases and J 9 bases, leaving 7 bases between the germline ends.